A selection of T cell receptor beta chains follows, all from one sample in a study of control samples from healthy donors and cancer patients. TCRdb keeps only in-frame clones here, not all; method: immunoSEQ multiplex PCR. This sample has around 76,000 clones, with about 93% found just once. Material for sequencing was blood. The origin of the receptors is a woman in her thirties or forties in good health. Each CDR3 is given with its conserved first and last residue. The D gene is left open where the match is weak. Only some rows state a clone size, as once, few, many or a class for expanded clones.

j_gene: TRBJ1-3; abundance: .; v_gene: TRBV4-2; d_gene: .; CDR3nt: TGTGCCAGCAGCCATGCAGACCCATTGAGGGGAAACACCATATATTTT; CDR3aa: CASSHADPLRGNTIYF
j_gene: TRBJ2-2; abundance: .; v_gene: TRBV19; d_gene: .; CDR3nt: TGTGCCAGTAGGGACAGTCCAGGCGGGGAGCTGTTTTTT; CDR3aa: CASRDSPGGELFF
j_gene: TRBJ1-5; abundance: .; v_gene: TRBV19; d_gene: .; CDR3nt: TGTGCCAGTAGTATAAAAGACGGACGGTTCAATCAGCCCCAGCATTTT; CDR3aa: CASSIKDGRFNQPQHF
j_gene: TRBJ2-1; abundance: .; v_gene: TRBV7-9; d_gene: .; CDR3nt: TGTGCCAGCAGCCTCGGGAACGACGGCAATGAGCAGTTCTTC; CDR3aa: CASSLGNDGNEQFF
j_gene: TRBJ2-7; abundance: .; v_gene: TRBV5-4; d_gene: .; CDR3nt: TGTGCCAGCAGCTCCGGGGGAACCTACGAGCAGTACTTC; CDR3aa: CASSSGGTYEQYF
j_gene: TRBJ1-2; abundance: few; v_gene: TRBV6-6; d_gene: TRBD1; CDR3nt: TGTGCCAGCAGCGACCAGGACAGGACCTTCTATGGCTACACCTTC; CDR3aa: CASSDQDRTFYGYTF
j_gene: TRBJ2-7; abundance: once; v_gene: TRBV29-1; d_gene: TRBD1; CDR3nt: TGCAGCGTTGCCTTCTCGACAGGGGGATACTACGAGCAGTACTTC; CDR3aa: CSVAFSTGGYYEQYF
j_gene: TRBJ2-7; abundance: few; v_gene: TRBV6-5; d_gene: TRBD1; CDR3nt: TGTGCCAGCACGATTATAGGGACAGGGTATAGCGAGCAGTACTTC; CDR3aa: CASTIIGTGYSEQYF
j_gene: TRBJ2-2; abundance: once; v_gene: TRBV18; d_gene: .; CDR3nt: TGTGCCAGCCACAAGGGACTGGCTACGAACACCGGGGAGCTGTTTTTT; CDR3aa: CASHKGLATNTGELFF
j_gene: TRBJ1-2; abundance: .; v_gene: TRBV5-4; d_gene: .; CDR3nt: TGTGCCAGCAGCGGTGACAGTGGGGGAGGCTACACCTTC; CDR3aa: CASSGDSGGGYTF
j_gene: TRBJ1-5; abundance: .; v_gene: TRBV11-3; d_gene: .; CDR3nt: TGTGCCAGCAGCTTGGCCCGGGGCGAGGATCAGCCCCAGCATTTT; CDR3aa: CASSLARGEDQPQHF
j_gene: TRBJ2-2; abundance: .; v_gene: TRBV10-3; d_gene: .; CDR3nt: TGTGCCATCAGTGACTTCAGGGCGAACACCGGGGAGCTGTTTTTT; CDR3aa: CAISDFRANTGELFF
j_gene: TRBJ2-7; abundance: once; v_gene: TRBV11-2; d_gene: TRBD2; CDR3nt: TGTGCCAGCAGCTTACTAGCGGCTTCCGAGCAGTACTTC; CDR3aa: CASSLLAASEQYF
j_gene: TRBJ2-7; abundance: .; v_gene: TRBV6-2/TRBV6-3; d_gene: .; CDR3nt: TGTGCCAGCAGCTCTGATTGGCGCATTCCCTACGAGCAGTACTTC; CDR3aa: CASSSDWRIPYEQYF
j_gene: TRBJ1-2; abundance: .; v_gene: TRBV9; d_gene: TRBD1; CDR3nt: TGTGCCAGCGAAGGGATCGGGACAGGAAATGGCTACACCTTC; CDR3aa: CASEGIGTGNGYTF
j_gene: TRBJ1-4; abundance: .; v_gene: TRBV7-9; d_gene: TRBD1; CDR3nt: TGTGCCAGCAGCCTCGGACAGGGGCATGAAAAACTGTTTTTT; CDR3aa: CASSLGQGHEKLFF
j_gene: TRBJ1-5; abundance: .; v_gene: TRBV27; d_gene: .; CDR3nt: TGTGCCAGCAGTTCCATAGGGGGTGAATTTGCCCAGCATTTT; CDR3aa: CASSSIGGEFAQHF
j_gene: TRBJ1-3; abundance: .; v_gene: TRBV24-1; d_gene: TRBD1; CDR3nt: TGTGCCACCAGTGACCGGGACAGGATGAGGAAAAGACTCTCTGGAAACACCATATATTTT; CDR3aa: CATSDRDRMRKRLSGNTIYF
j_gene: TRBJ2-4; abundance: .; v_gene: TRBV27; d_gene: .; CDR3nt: TGTGCCAGCTCCTGGGGGAGGTCAGTGAACATTCAGTACTTC; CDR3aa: CASSWGRSVNIQYF
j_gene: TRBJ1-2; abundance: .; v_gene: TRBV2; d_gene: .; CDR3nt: TGTGCCAGCGAGAAACAGGTGGGGGATAACTATGGCTACACCTTC; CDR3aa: CASEKQVGDNYGYTF